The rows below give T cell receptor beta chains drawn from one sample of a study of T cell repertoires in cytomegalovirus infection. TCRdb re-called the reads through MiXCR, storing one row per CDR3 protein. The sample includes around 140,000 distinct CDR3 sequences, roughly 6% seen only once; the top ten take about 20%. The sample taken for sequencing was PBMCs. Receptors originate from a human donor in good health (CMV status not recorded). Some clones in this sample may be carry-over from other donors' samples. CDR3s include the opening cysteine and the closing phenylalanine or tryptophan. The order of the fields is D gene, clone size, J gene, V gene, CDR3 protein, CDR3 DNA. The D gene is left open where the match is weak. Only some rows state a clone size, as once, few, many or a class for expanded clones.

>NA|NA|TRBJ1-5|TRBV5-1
CASSPSAGSNQPQHF
TGCGCCAGCAGCCCGTCGGCGGGGAGCAATCAGCCCCAGCATTTT
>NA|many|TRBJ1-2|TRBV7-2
CASSLEANLIYGYTF
TGTGCCAGCAGCTTAGAGGCAAACCTGATCTATGGCTACACCTTC
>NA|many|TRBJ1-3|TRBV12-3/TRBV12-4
CASSGRGSGNTIYF
TGTGCCAGCAGCGGACGGGGCTCTGGAAACACCATATATTTT
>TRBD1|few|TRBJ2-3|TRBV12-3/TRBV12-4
CASSHRQGITDTQYF
TGTGCCAGCAGCCACAGACAGGGGATCACAGATACGCAGTATTTT
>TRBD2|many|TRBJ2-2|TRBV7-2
CASSLDGRGYGELFF
TGTGCCAGCAGCTTAGATGGGCGGGGGTACGGGGAGCTGTTTTTT
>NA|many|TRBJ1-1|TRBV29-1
CSVFTTEAFF
TGCAGCGTTTTTACGACTGAAGCTTTCTTT
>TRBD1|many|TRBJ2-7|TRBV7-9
CASSFAGTGMDEQYF
TGTGCCAGCAGCTTCGCAGGGACAGGGATGGACGAGCAGTACTTC
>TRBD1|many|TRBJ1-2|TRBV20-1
CSARGKQGRQTTNYGYTF
TGCAGTGCTAGAGGGAAACAGGGGCGTCAGACCACTAACTATGGCTACACCTTC
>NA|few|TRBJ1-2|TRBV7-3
CASSVDGNYGYTF
TGTGCCAGCAGCGTTGACGGGAACTATGGCTACACCTTC
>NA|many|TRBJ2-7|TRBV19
CASSVSWSSSYEQYF
TGTGCCAGTAGTGTGAGTTGGTCATCGTCCTACGAGCAGTACTTC
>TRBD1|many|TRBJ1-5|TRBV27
CASRGQGVGPQHF
TGTGCCAGCCGCGGACAGGGCGTAGGGCCCCAGCATTTT
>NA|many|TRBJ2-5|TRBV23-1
CASSQSYNAVGGTQYF
TGCGCCAGCAGTCAATCATACAATGCGGTCGGAGGGACCCAGTACTTC
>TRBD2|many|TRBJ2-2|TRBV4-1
CASGRLAGALSNTGELFF
TGCGCCAGCGGAAGACTAGCGGGGGCCCTCTCAAACACCGGGGAGCTGTTTTTT
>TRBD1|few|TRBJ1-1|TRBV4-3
CASSLGQAIFF
TGCGCCAGCAGCCTCGGACAGGCTATTTTCTTT
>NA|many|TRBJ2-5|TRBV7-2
CASSLTQAQGSQYF
TGTGCCAGCAGCTTAACCCAGGCCCAAGGGTCCCAGTACTTC
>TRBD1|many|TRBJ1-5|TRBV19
CASSSRDRAGQPQHF
TGTGCCAGTAGTTCCCGGGACAGGGCGGGTCAGCCCCAGCATTTT
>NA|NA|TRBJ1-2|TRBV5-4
CASSLGPGGNYGYTF
TGTGCCAGCAGCTTGGGTCCGGGGGGTAACTATGGCTACACCTTC
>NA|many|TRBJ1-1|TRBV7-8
CASSPGSFMNTEAFF
TGTGCCAGCAGCCCGGGTTCCTTTATGAACACTGAAGCTTTCTTT
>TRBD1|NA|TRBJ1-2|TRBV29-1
CSVPSRDSYGYTF
TGCAGCGTCCCGTCCCGGGACAGCTATGGCTACACCTTC
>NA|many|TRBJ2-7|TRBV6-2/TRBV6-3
CASSTSRAEQYF
TGTGCCAGCAGTACCTCAAGGGCAGAGCAGTACTTC
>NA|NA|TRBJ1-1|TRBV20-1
CSASPGAGTEAFF
TGCAGTGCTAGTCCAGGGGCGGGCACTGAAGCTTTCTTT
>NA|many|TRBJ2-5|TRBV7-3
CASSLNPGREETQYF
TGTGCCAGCAGCTTAAACCCGGGTAGGGAAGAGACCCAGTACTTC
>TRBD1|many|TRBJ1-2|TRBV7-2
CASSLAGQAAIWLSYTF
TGTGCCAGCAGCTTAGCAGGACAGGCGGCGATCTGGCTTAGCTACACCTTC
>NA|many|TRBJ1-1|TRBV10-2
CASSVSGERTEAFF
TGCGCCAGCAGTGTATCGGGGGAGCGGACTGAAGCTTTCTTT
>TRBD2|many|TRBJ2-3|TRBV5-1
CASSPTIAGGLSGDTQYF
TGCGCCAGCAGCCCAACTATAGCGGGGGGTCTCTCAGGCGATACGCAGTATTTT
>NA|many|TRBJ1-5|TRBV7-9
CASSLQGSYNQPQHF
TGTGCCAGCAGTCTACAGGGATCGTACAATCAGCCCCAGCATTTT
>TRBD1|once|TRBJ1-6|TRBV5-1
CASTLDRGFGNSPLHF
TGCGCCAGCACCCTTGACAGGGGGTTTGGGAATTCACCCCTCCACTTT
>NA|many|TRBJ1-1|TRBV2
CASSRTELRTEAFF
TGTGCCAGCAGTAGGACAGAGCTGAGGACTGAAGCTTTCTTT